This T cell receptor (beta chain) was identified in a study of blood T cell repertoires in COVID-19. Study overall: Sites in the United States, Italy and Spain provided acute and convalescent COVID-19 samples. In each case, the material was cDNA or gDNA derived from T cells, B-cell-depleted T cells, or PBMCs.

As regards this clone: A junction boundary mismatches the germline segment, possibly from a read error.

The CDR3 covers 15 residues. Germline V gives CDR1 LNHDA, CDR2 SQIVND (reference sequence). In the original processing: Cell counts per sample came from amplifying reference gene primers. Profiled with immunoSEQ multiplex PCR; TCRdb holds only in-frame clones, not every one. V, J and clone size reflect that table, while D and trimming were determined from the DNA. The table shows about 140,000 clones, with roughly 81% occurring only once. This chain joins TRBV19 and TRBJ2-1; 8 nucleotides line up with TRBD2. The source material was peripheral blood. This TCR came from a woman aged 50 to 65 with active or convalescent COVID-19. CDR3 nucleotides: TGTGCCAGTACTATATACAGCGGGAGAGGTAATGAGCAGTTCTTC. Translating gives CASTIYSGRGNEQFF.